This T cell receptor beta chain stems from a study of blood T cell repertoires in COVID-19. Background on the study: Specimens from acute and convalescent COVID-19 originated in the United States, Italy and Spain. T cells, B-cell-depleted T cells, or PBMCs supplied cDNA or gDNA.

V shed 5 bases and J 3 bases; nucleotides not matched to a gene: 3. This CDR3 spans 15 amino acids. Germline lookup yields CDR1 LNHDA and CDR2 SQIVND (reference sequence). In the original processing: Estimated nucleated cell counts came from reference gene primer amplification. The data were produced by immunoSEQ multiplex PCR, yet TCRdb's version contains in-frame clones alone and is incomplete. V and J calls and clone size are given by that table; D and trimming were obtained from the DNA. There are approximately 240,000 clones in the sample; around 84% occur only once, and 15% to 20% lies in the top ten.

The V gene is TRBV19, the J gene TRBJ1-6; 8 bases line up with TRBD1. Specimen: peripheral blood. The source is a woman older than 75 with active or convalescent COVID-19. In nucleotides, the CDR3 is TGTGCCAGTAGTGAACAGGGGGGCTATAATTCACCCCTCCACTTT. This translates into CASSEQGGYNSPLHF. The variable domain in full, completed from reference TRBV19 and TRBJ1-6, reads DGGITQSPKYLFRKEGQNVTLSCEQNLNHDAMYWYRQDPGQGLRLIYYSQIVNDFQKGDIAEGYSVSREKKESFPLTVTSAQKNPTAFYLCASSEQGGYNSPLHFGNGTRLTVT.